The 16 T cell receptor beta chains given below trace back to one sample, sequenced in a study of T cells in localized non-small cell lung cancer. TCRdb's copy holds only in-frame clones and misses some; the assay was immunoSEQ multiplex PCR. Of over 30,000 clones listed, about 78% are singletons. This specimen was peripheral blood, taken before any cancer treatment. The receptors originated from a male donor aged 60 or over with stage II squamous cell lung carcinoma.

The rearrangement links TRBV5-1 to TRBJ2-2; TRBD2 agrees at 8 bases. Germline-derived CDR1 and CDR2 are SGHRS and YFSETQ. CDR3 length equals 15 residues. V shed 0 bases, J shed 4 bases, and the junction held 2 bases outside the gene matches. The CDR3 DNA sequence: TGCGCCAGCAGCTTGGGTGGGACTAGCACCGGGGAGCTGTTTTTT. Translation: CASSLGGTSTGELFF.

The V and J genes are TRBV9 and TRBJ1-4; a weak D match, TRBD1 (5 bases). The germline CDR1 and CDR2 sequences are SGDLS and YYNGEE. This CDR3 region has 16 residues. V gave up 0 bases and J gave up 8 bases, with 17 bases separating them. CDR3 nucleotide sequence: TGTGCCAGCAGCGTAGGAGGGGCAGGGAGGAAGGAAAAACTGTTTTTT. Translating it yields CASSVGGAGRKEKLFF.

The chain employs TRBV4-3 and TRBJ2-1; 10 bases are shared with TRBD2. The CDR3 loop spans 17 amino acids. V shed 0 bases and J 3 bases; nucleotides not matched to a gene: 5. Germline lookup yields CDR1 LGHNA and CDR2 YSLEER. The CDR3 loop is CASSQDWASGGYNEQFF. CDR3 in DNA: TGCGCCAGCAGCCAAGATTGGGCTAGCGGGGGCTACAATGAGCAGTTCTTC.

This rearrangement joins TRBV2 to TRBJ1-1; D remains ambiguous. The CDR3 spans 13 residues. The germline CDR1 and CDR2 sequences are SNHLY and FYNNEI. Trimming pared 2 bases from V and 0 bases from J, leaving 4 bases between. CDR3 sequence (DNA): TGTGCCAGCAGTGAACAGGTGAACACTGAAGCTTTCTTT. Translating it yields CASSEQVNTEAFF. The complete variable domain, with remaining parts taken from reference TRBV2 and TRBJ1-1, reads EPEVTQTPSHQVTQMGQEVILRCVPISNHLYFYWYRQILGQKVEFLVSFYNNEISEKSEIFDDQFSVERPDGSNFTLKIRSTKLEDSAMYFCASSEQVNTEAFFGQGTRLTVV.

The chain combines TRBV5-1 with TRBJ2-7, with D perhaps assigned TRBD1 or TRBD2 (5 bases each). This CDR3 region has 14 residues. Trimming removed 0 bases from V and 6 bases from J, with 13 bases in between. Germline V gene data show CDR1 as SGHRS and CDR2 as YFSETQ. In DNA form, the CDR3 reads TGCGCCAGCAGCTTGGATGAGGGGAGATCCGAGCAGTACTTC. It translates to CASSLDEGRSEQYF.

The chain employs TRBV7-9 and TRBJ2-1; tentatively, D is TRBD1 or TRBD2 (6 bases each). With 4 bases removed from V and 5 bases from J, the gap between germline ends came to 15 bases. This CDR3 is 15 amino acids long. Germline values: CDR1 SEHNR, CDR2 FQNEAQ (reference sequence). CDR3 region: CASSSRRRDNNEQFF. As DNA, the CDR3 is TGTGCCAGCAGCTCCCGGCGGCGGGACAACAATGAGCAGTTCTTC.

This clone was recorded once. CDR3 coding DNA: TGTGCCAGCAGCTTTCCGGGGGCCTACGAGCAGTACTTC. Encoded protein: CASSFPGAYEQYF. The genes are TRBV5-4 and TRBJ2-7; tentatively, D is TRBD2 (6 bases). V lost 2 bases, J lost 2 bases, and 8 bases lay in between. Per the germline V gene, CDR1 is SGHNT and CDR2 is YYREEE (reference sequence). This CDR3 is built from 13 residues.

The gene calls are TRBV2 and TRBJ1-6, with D tentatively TRBD1 (5 bases). Trimming removed 5 bases at V and 7 bases at J, with 12 bases between. The germline CDR1 and CDR2 sequences are SNHLY and FYNNEI. The CDR3 extends over 14 amino acids. The CDR3 spells CASSPGGANSPLHF. The CDR3 region has the DNA TGTGCCAGCAGTCCTGGGGGAGCCAATTCACCCCTCCACTTT.

The CDR3 region is CASSMGIWGETEAFF. In DNA form, the CDR3 reads TGTGCCAGTAGTATGGGAATATGGGGGGAGACTGAAGCTTTCTTT. The V call is TRBV19, the J call TRBJ1-1; D possibly corresponds to TRBD1 (5 bases). The germline V and J ends were trimmed by 3 bases and 5 bases, with 16 bases remaining between them. The CDR3 has 15 residues. Germline lookup yields CDR1 LNHDA and CDR2 SQIVND (reference sequence). Complete variable domain (other parts from reference TRBV19 and TRBJ1-1): DGGITQSPKYLFRKEGQNVTLSCEQNLNHDAMYWYRQDPGQGLRLIYYSQIVNDFQKGDIAEGYSVSREKKESFPLTVTSAQKNPTAFYLCASSMGIWGETEAFFGQGTRLTVV.

The genes are TRBV6-1 and TRBJ2-3; 9 nucleotides match TRBD1. The V gene end was trimmed by 4 bases and the J gene end by 3 bases; junction bases not matched to a gene: 8. From germline, CDR1 is MNHNS and CDR2 SASEGT. The CDR3 length is 16 residues. CDR3 sequence: CASSVNPGQGTDTQYF. CDR3 nucleotides: TGTGCCAGCAGTGTAAACCCGGGACAGGGAACAGATACGCAGTATTTT.

V usage is TRBV10-3 and J usage is TRBJ2-1; TRBD2 agrees at 11 bases. This CDR3 comprises 17 residues. Germline CDR1 ENHRY, CDR2 SYGVKD. Trimming removed 5 bases from V and 8 bases from J; junction bases left unmatched: 14. CDR3 nucleotides: TGTGCCATCAGTAATAAAGAGACTAGCGGGATCTCCGATGAGCAGTTCTTC. This sequence encodes CAISNKETSGISDEQFF.

The chain combines TRBV6-1 with TRBJ1-1, with D possibly TRBD1 on 5 matching bases. CDR3 size: 13 residues. Germline values: CDR1 MNHNS, CDR2 SASEGT. V shed 0 bases and J shed 8 bases, with 10 bases lying between them. The CDR3 nucleotides read TGTGCCAGCAGTGAAGCGCTGGGGGGAGAAGCTTTCTTT. Its translation is CASSEALGGEAFF.

The genes are TRBV7-2 and TRBJ1-1; 9 positions agree with TRBD1. Germline CDR1 and CDR2: SGHTA and FQGNSA. The CDR3 runs 14 residues. The J segment lost 4 bases and the V segment lost 5 bases, leaving 5 bases of the junction unmatched. The CDR3 reads CASSLQGATTEAFF. The CDR3 region has the DNA TGTGCCAGCAGCCTACAGGGGGCGACCACTGAAGCTTTCTTT.

The chain is built from TRBV6-5 and TRBJ2-3; D ambiguous. CDR1 is MNHEY, CDR2 SVGAGI, per germline. CDR3 length: 14 amino acids. The V end lost 6 bases, the J end lost 2 bases, and 12 bases lay between the germline ends. The CDR3 protein is CASRKEQTTDTQYF. The DNA for the CDR3 is TGTGCCAGCAGGAAAGAACAGACCACAGATACGCAGTATTTT.

This rearrangement joins TRBV18 to TRBJ2-7; D ambiguous. The V end was cut by 2 bases, the J end by 1 base, with 6 bases between. The CDR3 extends over 13 amino acids. CDR1 KGHSH and CDR2 LQKENI come from the germline V gene. CDR3 sequence reads: CASSPLESYEQYF. The CDR3 DNA reads TGTGCCAGCTCACCATTGGAGTCCTACGAGCAGTACTTC.

J is TRBJ1-5 and V is TRBV28; 7 bases align to TRBD1. Germline trimming cut 6 bases from V and 3 bases from J; bases unmatched to any gene: 11. Per germline, CDR1 MDHEN and CDR2 SYDVKM. The CDR3 is made up of 16 amino acids. In nucleotides, the CDR3 is TGTGCCAGCAGCCGTGCGAGGGGGACAGACAATCAGCCCCAGCATTTT. Its protein is CASSRARGTDNQPQHF.